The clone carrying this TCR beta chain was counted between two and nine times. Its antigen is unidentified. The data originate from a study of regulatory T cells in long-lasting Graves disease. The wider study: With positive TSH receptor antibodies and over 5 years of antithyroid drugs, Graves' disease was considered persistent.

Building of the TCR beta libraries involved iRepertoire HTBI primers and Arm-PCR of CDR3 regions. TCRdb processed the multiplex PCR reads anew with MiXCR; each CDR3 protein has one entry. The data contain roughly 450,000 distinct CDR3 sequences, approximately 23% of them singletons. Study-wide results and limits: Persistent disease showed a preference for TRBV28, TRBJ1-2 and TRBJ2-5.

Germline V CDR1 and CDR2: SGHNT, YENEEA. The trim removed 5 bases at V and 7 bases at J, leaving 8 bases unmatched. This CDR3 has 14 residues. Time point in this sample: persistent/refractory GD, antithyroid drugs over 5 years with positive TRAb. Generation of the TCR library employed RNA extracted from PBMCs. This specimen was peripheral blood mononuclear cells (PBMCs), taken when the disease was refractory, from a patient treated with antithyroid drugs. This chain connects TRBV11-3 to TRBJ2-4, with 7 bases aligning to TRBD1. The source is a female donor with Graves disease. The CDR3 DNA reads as TGTGCCAGCAGCCCACGACAGGGTAGGAACATTCAGTACTTC. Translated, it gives CASSPRQGRNIQYF.